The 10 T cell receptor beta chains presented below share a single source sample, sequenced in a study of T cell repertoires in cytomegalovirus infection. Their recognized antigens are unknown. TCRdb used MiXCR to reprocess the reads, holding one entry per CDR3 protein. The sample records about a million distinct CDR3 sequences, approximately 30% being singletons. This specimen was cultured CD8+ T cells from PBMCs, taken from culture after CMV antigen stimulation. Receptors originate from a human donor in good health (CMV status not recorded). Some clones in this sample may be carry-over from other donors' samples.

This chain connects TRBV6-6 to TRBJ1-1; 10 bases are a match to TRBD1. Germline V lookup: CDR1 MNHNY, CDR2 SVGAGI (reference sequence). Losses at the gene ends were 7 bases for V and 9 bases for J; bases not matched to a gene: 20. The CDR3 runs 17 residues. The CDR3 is CASNPKISTGGDSKAFF. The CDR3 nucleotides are TGTGCCAGCAACCCTAAAATCTCGACAGGGGGCGATTCCAAAGCTTTCTTT.

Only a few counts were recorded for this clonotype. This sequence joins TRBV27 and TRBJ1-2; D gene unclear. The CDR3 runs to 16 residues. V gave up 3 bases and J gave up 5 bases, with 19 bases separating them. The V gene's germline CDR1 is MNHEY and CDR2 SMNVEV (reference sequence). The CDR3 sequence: CASSFSPGSGKYGYTF. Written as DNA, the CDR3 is TGTGCCAGCAGTTTTTCGCCCGGTAGTGGGAAGTATGGCTACACCTTC.

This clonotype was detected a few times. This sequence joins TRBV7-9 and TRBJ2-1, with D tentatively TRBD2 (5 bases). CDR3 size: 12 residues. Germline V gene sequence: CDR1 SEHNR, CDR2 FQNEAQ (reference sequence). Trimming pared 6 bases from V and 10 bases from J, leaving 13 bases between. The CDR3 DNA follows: TGTGCCAGCAGGCCCGGGGTCCGCGAGCAGTTCTTC. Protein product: CASRPGVREQFF.

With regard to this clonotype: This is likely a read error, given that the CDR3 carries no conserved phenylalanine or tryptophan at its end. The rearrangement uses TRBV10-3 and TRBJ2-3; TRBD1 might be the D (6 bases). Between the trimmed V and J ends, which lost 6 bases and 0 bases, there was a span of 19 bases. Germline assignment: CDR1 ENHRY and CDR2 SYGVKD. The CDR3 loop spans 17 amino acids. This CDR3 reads CAIRVRNRDISTDTQYY. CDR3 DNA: TGTGCCATCAGGGTGAGAAACCGGGACATAAGCACAGATACGCAGTATTAT.

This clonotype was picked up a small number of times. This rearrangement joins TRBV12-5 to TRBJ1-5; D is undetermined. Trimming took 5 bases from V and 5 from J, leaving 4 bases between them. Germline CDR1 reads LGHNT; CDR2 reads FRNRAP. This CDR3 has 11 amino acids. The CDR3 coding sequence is TGTGCTAGTGGTCAGTATCAGCCCCAGCATTTT. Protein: CASGQYQPQHF.

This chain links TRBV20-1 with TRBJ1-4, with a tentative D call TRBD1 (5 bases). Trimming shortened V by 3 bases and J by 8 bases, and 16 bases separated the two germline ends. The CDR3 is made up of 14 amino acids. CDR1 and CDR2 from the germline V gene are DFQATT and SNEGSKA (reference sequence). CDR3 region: CSASKQETKEKLFF. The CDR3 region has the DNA TGCAGTGCTAGTAAACAGGAGACAAAAGAAAAACTGTTTTTT.

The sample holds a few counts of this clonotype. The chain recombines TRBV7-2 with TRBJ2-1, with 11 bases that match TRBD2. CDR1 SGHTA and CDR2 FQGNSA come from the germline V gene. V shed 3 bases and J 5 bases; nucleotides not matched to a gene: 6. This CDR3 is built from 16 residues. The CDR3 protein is CASSLNSGGVHNEQFF. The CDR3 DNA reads TGTGCCAGCAGCTTGAATAGCGGGGGGGTTCACAATGAGCAGTTCTTC.

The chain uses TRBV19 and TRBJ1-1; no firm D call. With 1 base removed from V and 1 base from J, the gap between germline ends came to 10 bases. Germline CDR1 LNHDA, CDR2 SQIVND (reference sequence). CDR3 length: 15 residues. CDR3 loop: CASSIGALQNTEAFF. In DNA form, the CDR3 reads TGTGCCAGTAGTATAGGGGCCCTCCAGAACACTGAAGCTTTCTTT.

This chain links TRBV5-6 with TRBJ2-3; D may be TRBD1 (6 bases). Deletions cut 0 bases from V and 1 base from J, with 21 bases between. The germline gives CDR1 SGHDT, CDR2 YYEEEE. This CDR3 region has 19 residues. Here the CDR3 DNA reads TGTGCCAGCAGCTTGGCCGAGACAGGTCTTATGCACGGCACAGATACGCAGTATTTT. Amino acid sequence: CASSLAETGLMHGTDTQYF.

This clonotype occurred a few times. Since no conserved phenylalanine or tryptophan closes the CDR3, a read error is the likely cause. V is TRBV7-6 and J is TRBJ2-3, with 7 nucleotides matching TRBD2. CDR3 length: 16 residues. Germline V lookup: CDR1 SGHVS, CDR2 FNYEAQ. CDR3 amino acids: CASSRSRVAGLDTQYL. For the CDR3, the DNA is TGTGCTAGCAGCCGCTCGAGAGTAGCGGGTTTGGATACGCAGTATCTT.